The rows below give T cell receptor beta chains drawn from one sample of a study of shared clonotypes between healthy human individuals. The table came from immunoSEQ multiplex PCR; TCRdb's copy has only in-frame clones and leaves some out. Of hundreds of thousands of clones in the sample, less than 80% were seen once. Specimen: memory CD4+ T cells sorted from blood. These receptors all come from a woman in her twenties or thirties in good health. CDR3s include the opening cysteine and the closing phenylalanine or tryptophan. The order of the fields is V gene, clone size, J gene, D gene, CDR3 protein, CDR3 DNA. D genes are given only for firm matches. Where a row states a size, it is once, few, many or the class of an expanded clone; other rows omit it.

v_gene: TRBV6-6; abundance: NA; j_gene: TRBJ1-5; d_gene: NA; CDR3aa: CATSVLGYSNQPQHF; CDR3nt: TGTGCCACCAGCGTGTTGGGTTATAGCAATCAGCCCCAGCATTTT
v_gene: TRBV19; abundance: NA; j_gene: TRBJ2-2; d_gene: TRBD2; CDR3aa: CATRTSGNTGELFF; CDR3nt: TGTGCCACCCGGACTAGCGGGAACACCGGGGAGCTGTTTTTT
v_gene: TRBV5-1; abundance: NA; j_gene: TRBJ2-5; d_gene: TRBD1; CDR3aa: CASSLGDRDQETQYF; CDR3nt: TGCGCCAGCAGCTTGGGGGACAGGGACCAAGAGACCCAGTACTTC
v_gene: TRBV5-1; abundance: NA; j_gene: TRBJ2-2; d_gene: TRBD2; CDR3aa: CASSRIGGRGTGELFF; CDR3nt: TGCGCCAGCAGCAGAATCGGCGGGAGGGGTACCGGGGAGCTGTTTTTT
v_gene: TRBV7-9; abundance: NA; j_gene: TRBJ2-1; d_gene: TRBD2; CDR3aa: CASSPTSGLYNEQFF; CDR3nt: TGTGCCAGCAGCCCAACTAGCGGACTCTACAATGAGCAGTTCTTC
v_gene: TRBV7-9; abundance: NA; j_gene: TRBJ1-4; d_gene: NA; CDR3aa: CASSLGTARNEKLFF; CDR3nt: TGTGCCAGCAGCTTAGGCACCGCCCGCAATGAAAAACTGTTTTTT
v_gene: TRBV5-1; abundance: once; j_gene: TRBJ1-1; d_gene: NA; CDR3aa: CASSLDGGRMNTEAFF; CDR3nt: TGCGCCAGCAGCTTGGATGGGGGCCGAATGAACACTGAAGCTTTCTTT
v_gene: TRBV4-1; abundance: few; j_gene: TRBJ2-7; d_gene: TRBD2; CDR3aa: CASSQYWTSGSSYEQYF; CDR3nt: TGCGCCAGCAGCCAATACTGGACTAGCGGGAGCTCCTACGAGCAGTACTTC
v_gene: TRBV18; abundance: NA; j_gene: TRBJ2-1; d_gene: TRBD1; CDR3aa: CASSPAGTGLINEQFF; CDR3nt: TGTGCCAGCTCACCAGCCGGGACAGGGTTGATCAATGAGCAGTTCTTC
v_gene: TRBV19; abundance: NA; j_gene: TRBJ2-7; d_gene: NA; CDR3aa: CASSLRAAPNYEQYF; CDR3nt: TGTGCCAGTAGTTTACGAGCGGCGCCAAACTACGAGCAGTACTTC
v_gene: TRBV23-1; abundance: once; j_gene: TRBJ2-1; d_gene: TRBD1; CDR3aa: CASSRTVYRGASYNEQFF; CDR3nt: TGCGCCAGCAGTCGAACCGTATACAGGGGCGCGTCCTACAATGAGCAGTTCTTC
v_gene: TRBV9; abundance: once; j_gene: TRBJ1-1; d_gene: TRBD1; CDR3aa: CASTIGGGDLGTEAFF; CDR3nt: TGTGCCAGCACCATTGGAGGGGGCGATTTGGGAACTGAAGCTTTCTTT
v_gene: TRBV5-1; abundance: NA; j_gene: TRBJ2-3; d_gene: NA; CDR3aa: CASSLGGAPSTDTQYF; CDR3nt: TGCGCCAGCAGCTTGGGGGGAGCCCCTAGCACAGATACGCAGTATTTT
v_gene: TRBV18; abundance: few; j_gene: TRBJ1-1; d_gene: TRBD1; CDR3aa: CASSPQILGQGHEAFF; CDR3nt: TGTGCCAGCTCACCCCAGATTCTGGGACAGGGCCATGAAGCTTTCTTT
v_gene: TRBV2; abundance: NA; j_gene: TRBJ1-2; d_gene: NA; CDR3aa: CASSDDPVPGYTF; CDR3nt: TGTGCCAGCAGTGACGACCCCGTTCCTGGCTACACCTTC
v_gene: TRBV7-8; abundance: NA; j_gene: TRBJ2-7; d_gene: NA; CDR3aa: CASDPGGRSVSQYF; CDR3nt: TGTGCCAGCGATCCCGGTGGGAGGTCCGTGTCGCAGTACTTC
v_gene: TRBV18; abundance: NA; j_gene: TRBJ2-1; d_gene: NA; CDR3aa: CASSPSNRANEQFF; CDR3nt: TGTGCCAGCTCACCATCTAACAGGGCGAATGAGCAGTTCTTC
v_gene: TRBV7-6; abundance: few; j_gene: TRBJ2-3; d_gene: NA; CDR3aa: CASSQSGASDTQYF; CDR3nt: TGTGCCAGCAGCCAATCGGGGGCTAGTGATACGCAGTATTTT
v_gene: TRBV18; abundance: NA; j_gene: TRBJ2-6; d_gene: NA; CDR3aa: CASSPPAGLGANVLTF; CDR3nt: TGTGCCAGCTCACCACCGGCAGGGCTGGGGGCCAACGTCCTGACTTTC
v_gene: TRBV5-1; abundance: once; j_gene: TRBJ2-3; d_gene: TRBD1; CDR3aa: CASRPGTGKDTQYF; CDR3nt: TGCGCCAGCAGACCCGGGACAGGGAAAGATACGCAGTATTTT
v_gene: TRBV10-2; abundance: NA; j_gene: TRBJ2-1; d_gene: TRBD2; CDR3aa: CASTLAEDALGGQFF; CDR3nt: TGCGCCAGCACCCTAGCGGAGGACGCCTTGGGGGGGCAGTTCTTC